The 28 T cell receptor beta chains given below trace back to one sample, sequenced in a study of cytomegalovirus exposure and HLA in healthy donors. In the PCR, 60 Vbeta and 13 Jbeta primers were used. Generated by immunoSEQ multiplex PCR, the TCRdb table keeps only in-frame clones and is missing some. The data contain about 160,000 clones, about 85% of them singletons. The specimen was PBMCs. The receptors come from a man in his late teens or twenties in good health and CMV-seropositive.

This rearrangement joins TRBV10-3 to TRBJ1-2, with 8 bases lining up with TRBD1. Germline CDR1 reads ENHRY; CDR2 reads SYGVKD. The V segment lost 0 bases and the J segment 6 bases; nucleotides outside the gene matches: 12. This CDR3 contains 17 residues. The CDR3 is CAISESTGTGGWNGYTF. The CDR3, as DNA: TGTGCCATCAGTGAGTCGACCGGTACAGGGGGTTGGAATGGCTACACCTTC.

The V call is TRBV14, the J call TRBJ1-2; D call uncertain. The ends were cut back, 0 bases at V and 5 bases at J, with 16 bases in the middle. The CDR3 loop spans 16 amino acids. In germline, CDR1 is SGHDN, CDR2 FVKESK. The CDR3 spells CASSQDPSFRGYGYTF. The CDR3 nucleotides read TGTGCCAGCAGCCAAGATCCCTCATTCCGAGGGTATGGCTACACCTTC.

This chain links TRBV6-6 with TRBJ2-1; possibly TRBD2 for D (5 bases). The V end was cut by 7 bases, the J end by 7 bases, with 17 bases between. CDR1 and CDR2 from the germline V gene are MNHNY and SVGAGI (reference sequence). The CDR3 contains 14 residues. The CDR3 region has the DNA TGTGCCAGCAATGACTACCCCCGGGGAAATGAGCAGTTCTTC. Protein product: CASNDYPRGNEQFF.

This clone was counted once. The V gene is TRBV5-8, the J gene TRBJ2-7; tentative D call: TRBD2 (6 bases). CDR1 and CDR2 (germline): SGHTS, YDEGEE. The CDR3 extends over 15 amino acids. The V and J ends lost 3 bases and 0 bases respectively, with 13 bases between them. Written as DNA, the CDR3 is TGTGCCAGCAGCTCCAGGGAGGATAGCTCCTACGAGCAGTACTTC. Translated, it gives CASSSREDSSYEQYF.

V is TRBV30 and J is TRBJ2-5, with unresolved D. CDR3 length equals 11 residues. CDR1 is GTSNPN, CDR2 SVGIG, per germline (reference sequence). The germline V and J ends were trimmed by 2 bases and 2 bases, with 3 bases remaining between them. CDR3 bases: TGTGCCTGGAGTCGGCAAGAGACCCAGTACTTC. Translated, it gives CAWSRQETQYF.

This clone was counted a single time. The chain couples TRBV4-1 to TRBJ2-7, with D uncertain. CDR1 is MGHRA and CDR2 is YSYEKL in the germline V gene. The CDR3 is 16 amino acids. Trimming stripped 0 bases from V and 2 bases from J, with 14 bases between. CDR3 sequence: CASSQDGFYTTYEQYF. CDR3 in DNA: TGCGCCAGCAGCCAAGACGGTTTTTACACTACCTACGAGCAGTACTTC.

This clone was seen a single time. J is TRBJ2-7 and V is TRBV5-1; a weak D match, TRBD1 (6 bases). There are 15 residues in the CDR3. The V gene lost 3 bases and the J gene lost 12 bases, with 25 bases spanning the gap. Germline assignment: CDR1 SGHRS and CDR2 YFSETQ. CDR3 DNA: TGCGCCAGCAGCTCGACAATGTTGGAGCCCGGGACACGGTACTTC. Residues: CASSSTMLEPGTRYF. Variable domain in full (rest from reference TRBV5-1 and TRBJ2-7): KAGVTQTPRYLIKTRGQQVTLSCSPISGHRSVSWYQQTPGQGLQFLFEYFSETQRNKGNFPGRFSGRQFSNSRSEMNVSTLELGDSALYLCASSSTMLEPGTRYFGPGTRLTVT.

This clone has more than one count but fewer than ten. A read error may account for a junction end that differs from germline. V usage is TRBV5-4 and J usage is TRBJ2-6; D is perhaps TRBD2 (6 bases). The CDR3 spans 16 residues. The germline V gene has CDR1 SGHNT and CDR2 YYREEE (reference sequence). CDR3 protein: CASSPGGEAGANGLTF. Here the CDR3 DNA reads TGTGCCAGCAGCCCCGGAGGGGAGGCTGGGGCCAACGGCCTGACTTTC. The whole variable domain, remainder taken from reference TRBV5-4 and TRBJ2-6, is ETGVTQSPTHLIKTRGQQVTLRCSSQSGHNTVSWYQQALGQGPQFIFQYYREEENGRGNFPPRFSGLQFPNYSSELNVNALELDDSALYLCASSPGGEAGANGLTFGAGSRLTVL.

A remark on this clone: This specimen includes other DNA sequences encoding the same CDR3. The chain recombines TRBV18 with TRBJ2-7; the match to TRBD1 covers 7 bases. Germline V gene sequence: CDR1 KGHSH, CDR2 LQKENI. V trimming: 3 bases; J trimming: 7 bases; junction bases outside the gene matches: 3. The CDR3 has 12 residues. The CDR3 here is CASSPTGYEQYF. Here the CDR3 DNA reads TGTGCCAGCTCACCGACAGGGTATGAGCAGTACTTC.

The chain recombines TRBV6-1 with TRBJ2-1, with TRBD1 matching over 8 bases. This CDR3 region has 17 residues. CDR1 and CDR2 (germline): MNHNS, SASEGT. V dropped 1 base and J dropped 4; count of bases not matched to a gene: 9. The CDR3 sequence: CASSEVSRGRGYNEQFF. CDR3 bases: TGTGCCAGCAGTGAAGTGAGCAGGGGGCGCGGGTACAATGAGCAGTTCTTC.

The gene calls are TRBV7-9 and TRBJ2-5; TRBD2 might be the D (7 bases). CDR3 length equals 12 residues. The germline CDR1 and CDR2 sequences are SEHNR and FQNEAQ (reference sequence). Trimming pared 10 bases from V and 7 bases from J, leaving 16 bases between. The CDR3 DNA follows: TGTGCCATCCCCGGGGGGCTGGGGACCCAGTACTTC. Encoded protein: CAIPGGLGTQYF.

The sample holds a few counts of this clone. The chain is built from TRBV6-4 and TRBJ2-7; 7 nucleotides match TRBD1. In germline, CDR1 is MRHNA, CDR2 SNTAGT. The CDR3 runs 13 residues. Unmatched junction bases numbered 5, after V lost 3 bases and J lost 6 bases. The CDR3 protein is CASSEGQDFEQYF. The CDR3 DNA follows: TGTGCCAGCAGTGAAGGACAGGATTTCGAGCAGTACTTC.

The chain uses TRBV18 and TRBJ2-5; D ambiguous. Trimming shortened V by 3 bases and J by 5 bases, and 10 bases separated the two germline ends. This CDR3 has 13 amino acids. Germline V CDR1 and CDR2: KGHSH, LQKENI. This chain's CDR3 is CASSPLEWETQYF. The CDR3 nucleotides are TGTGCCAGCTCACCGCTGGAGTGGGAGACCCAGTACTTC.

The chain carries TRBV6-5 and TRBJ2-1; a weak D match, TRBD1 (6 bases). The CDR3 extends over 13 amino acids. Germline assignment: CDR1 MNHEY and CDR2 SVGAGI. V was shortened by 7 bases and J by 9 bases, with 16 bases between the two germline ends. CDR3 amino acids: CASTGQSWAEQFF. The CDR3 DNA follows: TGTGCCAGCACTGGACAGTCATGGGCTGAGCAGTTCTTC.

The chain uses TRBV13 and TRBJ1-6, with 8 nucleotides matching TRBD1. Trimming took 9 bases from V and 10 from J; bases not matched to a gene: 8. CDR1 and CDR2 from the germline V gene are PRHDT and FYEKMQ (reference sequence). This CDR3 is 13 amino acids long. CDR3 sequence (DNA): TGTGCCAGTCAGACAGGGGTCGGGTCACCCCTCCACTTT. Encoded protein: CASQTGVGSPLHF.

The chain joins TRBV2 to TRBJ1-6, with a possible D match to TRBD1 (6 bases). The germline V and J ends were trimmed by 4 bases and 1 base, with 8 bases remaining between them. Germline CDR1 and CDR2: SNHLY and FYNNEI. CDR3 length: 15 residues. Written as DNA, the CDR3 is TGTGCCAGCAGTGCCGACAGGTCCTATAATTCACCCCTCCACTTT. Translating it yields CASSADRSYNSPLHF.

The rearrangement links TRBV6-4 to TRBJ2-1; the match to TRBD2 covers 7 bases. This CDR3 is 13 amino acids long. V shed 4 bases, J shed 6 bases, and the junction held 3 bases outside the gene matches. CDR1 is MRHNA and CDR2 is SNTAGT in the germline V gene. The CDR3 bases are TGTGCCAGCAGTGGGACTAGTACCAATGAGCAGTTCTTC. It specifies CASSGTSTNEQFF.

On this clone itself: The junction departs from the called germline gene at one end, perhaps through a read error. The chain joins TRBV30 to TRBJ2-6; 8 nucleotides align to TRBD1. The germline CDR1 and CDR2 sequences are GTSNPN and SVGIG (reference sequence). The CDR3 covers 16 residues. The CDR3: CAWSVGWGTGPNGLTF. In DNA, the CDR3 is TGTGCCTGGAGTGTAGGTTGGGGGACAGGTCCCAACGGCCTGACTTTC.

The table lists this clone with a few counts. The rearrangement uses TRBV5-4 and TRBJ2-5; TRBD2 might be the D (6 bases). Germline assignment: CDR1 SGHNT and CDR2 YYREEE (reference sequence). This CDR3 has 14 residues. Trimming left V 5 bases short and J 10 bases short, with 21 bases between. The CDR3 spells CASRIHGGSRDQYF. CDR3 DNA sequence: TGTGCCAGCAGAATTCACGGAGGGAGTCGGGACCAGTACTTC.

CDR3 loop: CASISPGQDTEAFF. CDR3 nucleotides: TGTGCCAGCATCTCCCCGGGACAGGACACTGAAGCTTTCTTT. The J gene is TRBJ1-1, the V gene TRBV6-5; 8 bases are shared with TRBD1. Germline V lookup: CDR1 MNHEY, CDR2 SVGAGI. J lost 3 bases, V lost 7 bases, and 7 bases had no gene match. CDR3 length: 14 residues.

The chain joins TRBV30 to TRBJ1-5; perhaps TRBD1 as D (5 bases). The ends were cut back, 4 bases at V and 3 bases at J, with 13 bases in the middle. The CDR3 sequence is 14 residues long. Germline loops: CDR1 GTSNPN, CDR2 SVGIG (reference sequence). CDR3 in amino acids: CAWTRGGANQPQHF. The CDR3, as DNA: TGTGCCTGGACGCGGGGAGGGGCCAATCAGCCCCAGCATTTT.

This chain uses TRBV6-5 with TRBJ2-2, with 7 bases aligning to TRBD2. CDR3 length: 11 amino acids. CDR1 and CDR2 (germline): MNHEY, SVGAGI. Trimming cost V 8 bases and J 11 bases; bases outside gene matches: 5. CDR3 residues: CASGTGGELFF. The CDR3 DNA reads as TGTGCCAGCGGGACGGGGGGAGAGCTGTTTTTT.

The chain links TRBV18 to TRBJ2-3; D unresolved. The CDR3 length is 12 residues. Trimming took 4 bases from V and 0 from J, leaving 2 bases between them. The germline CDR1 and CDR2 sequences are KGHSH and LQKENI. The CDR3 DNA reads as TGTGCCAGCTCACTAAGCACAGATACGCAGTATTTT. This gives the protein CASSLSTDTQYF.

V is TRBV30 and J is TRBJ1-1, with D possibly TRBD1 on 6 matching bases. CDR1 and CDR2 (germline): GTSNPN, SVGIG (reference sequence). CDR3 length: 15 amino acids. Trimming cost V 5 bases and J 1 base, with 17 bases left between them. CDR3 DNA: TGTGCCTGGGCGGGAAGGGGGAGGGGGAACACTGAAGCTTTCTTT. Protein: CAWAGRGRGNTEAFF.

The V gene is TRBV6-4, the J gene TRBJ2-1; TRBD2 matches 11 bases. Germline V gene data show CDR1 as MRHNA and CDR2 as SNTAGT. V lost 6 bases, J lost 6 bases, and 10 bases stayed unmatched. This CDR3 has 16 amino acids. The CDR3 DNA sequence: TGTGCCAGCAGCCTCCTAGCGGGGGGCCTTCTCAATGAGCAGTTCTTC. Residues: CASSLLAGGLLNEQFF.

The V call is TRBV9, the J call TRBJ2-2, with D possibly matching TRBD1 (6 bases). This CDR3 has 15 amino acids. Germline V lookup: CDR1 SGDLS, CDR2 YYNGEE. V shed 5 bases and J shed 1 base, with 12 bases lying between them. CDR3 region: CASSQRGMNTGELFF. The CDR3 DNA sequence: TGTGCCAGCAGTCAAAGGGGGATGAACACCGGGGAGCTGTTTTTT.

This clone was found a few times. The genes are TRBV6-5 and TRBJ2-6; D not certain. There are 15 residues in the CDR3. Trimming pared 5 bases from V and 1 base from J, leaving 9 bases between. From germline, CDR1 is MNHEY and CDR2 SVGAGI. The CDR3 nucleotides are TGTGCCAGCAGTCACACAGATTCTGGGGCCAACGTCCTGACTTTC. This encodes CASSHTDSGANVLTF.

CDR3: CASSVLINEQFF. In DNA, the CDR3 is TGTGCCAGCAGTGTACTGATCAATGAGCAGTTCTTC. The chain carries TRBV2 and TRBJ2-1; D ambiguous. The CDR3 totals 12 residues. Germline V gene lookup returns CDR1 SNHLY and CDR2 FYNNEI. Trimming took 4 bases from V and 6 from J, leaving 7 bases between them.